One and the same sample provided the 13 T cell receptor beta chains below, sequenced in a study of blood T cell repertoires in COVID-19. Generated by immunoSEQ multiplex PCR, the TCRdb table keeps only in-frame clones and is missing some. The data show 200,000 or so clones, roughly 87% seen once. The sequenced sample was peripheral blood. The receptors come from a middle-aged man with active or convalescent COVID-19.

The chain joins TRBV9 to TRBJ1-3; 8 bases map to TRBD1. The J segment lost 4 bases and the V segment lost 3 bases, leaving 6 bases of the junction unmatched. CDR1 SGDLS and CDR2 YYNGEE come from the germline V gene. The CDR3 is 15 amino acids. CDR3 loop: CASSAQGAKGNTIYF. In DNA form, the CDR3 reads TGTGCCAGCAGCGCCCAGGGGGCGAAGGGAAACACCATATATTTT.

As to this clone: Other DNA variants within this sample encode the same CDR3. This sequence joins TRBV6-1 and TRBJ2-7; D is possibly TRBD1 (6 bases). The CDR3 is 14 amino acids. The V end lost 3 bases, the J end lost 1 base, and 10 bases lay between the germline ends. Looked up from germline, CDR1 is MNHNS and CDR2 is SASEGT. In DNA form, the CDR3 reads TGTGCCAGCAGTGAGGGCAGGGGATCCTACGAGCAGTACTTC. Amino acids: CASSEGRGSYEQYF.

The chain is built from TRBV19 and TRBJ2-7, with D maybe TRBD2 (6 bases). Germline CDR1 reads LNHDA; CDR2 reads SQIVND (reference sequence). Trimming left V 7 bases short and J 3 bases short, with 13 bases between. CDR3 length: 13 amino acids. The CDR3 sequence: CASTAGPDYEQYF. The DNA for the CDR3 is TGTGCCAGTACGGCGGGGCCAGACTACGAGCAGTACTTC.

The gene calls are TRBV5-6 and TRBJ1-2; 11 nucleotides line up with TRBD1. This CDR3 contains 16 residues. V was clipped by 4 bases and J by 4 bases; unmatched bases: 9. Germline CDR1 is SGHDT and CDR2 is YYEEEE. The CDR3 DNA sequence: TGTGCCAGCAGCCATACCGGGACAGGGGGTGTCTATGGCTACACCTTC. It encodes CASSHTGTGGVYGYTF. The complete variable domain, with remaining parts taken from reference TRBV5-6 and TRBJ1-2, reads DAGVTQSPTHLIKTRGQQVTLRCSPKSGHDTVSWYQQALGQGPQFIFQYYEEEERQRGNFPDRFSGHQFPNYSSELNVNALLLGDSALYLCASSHTGTGGVYGYTFGSGTRLTVV.

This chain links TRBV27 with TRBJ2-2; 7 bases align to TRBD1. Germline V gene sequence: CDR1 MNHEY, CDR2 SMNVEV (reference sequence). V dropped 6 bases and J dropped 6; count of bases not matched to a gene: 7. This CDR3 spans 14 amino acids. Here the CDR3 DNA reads TGTGCCAGCAGCGCTCTTCAGGGGGCCGGGGAGCTGTTTTTT. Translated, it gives CASSALQGAGELFF.

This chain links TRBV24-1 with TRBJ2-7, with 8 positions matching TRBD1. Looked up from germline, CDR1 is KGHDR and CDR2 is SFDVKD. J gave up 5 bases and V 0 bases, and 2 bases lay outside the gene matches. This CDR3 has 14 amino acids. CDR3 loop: CATSDLQGAHEQYF. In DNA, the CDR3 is TGTGCCACCAGTGATTTGCAGGGGGCCCACGAGCAGTACTTC.

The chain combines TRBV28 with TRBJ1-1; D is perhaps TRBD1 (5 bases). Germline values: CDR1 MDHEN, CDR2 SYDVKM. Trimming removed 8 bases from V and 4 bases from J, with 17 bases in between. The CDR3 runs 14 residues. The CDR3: CASGEGRRSTEAFF. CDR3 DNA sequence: TGTGCCAGCGGAGAGGGGAGGCGGAGCACTGAAGCTTTCTTT.

The CDR3 sequence: CASSINTITEAFF. The CDR3 DNA reads as TGTGCCAGTAGTATAAACACGATCACTGAAGCTTTCTTT. This rearrangement joins TRBV19 to TRBJ1-1; D uncertain. This CDR3 is 13 amino acids long. Between the trimmed V and J ends, which lost 2 bases and 4 bases, there was a span of 8 bases. CDR1 LNHDA and CDR2 SQIVND come from the germline V gene (reference sequence). The full variable domain, rest sourced from reference TRBV19 and TRBJ1-1, is DGGITQSPKYLFRKEGQNVTLSCEQNLNHDAMYWYRQDPGQGLRLIYYSQIVNDFQKGDIAEGYSVSREKKESFPLTVTSAQKNPTAFYLCASSINTITEAFFGQGTRLTVV.

Here the CDR3 reads CASSELDRAGNTIYF. The DNA for the CDR3 is TGTGCCAGCAGTGAACTTGACAGGGCTGGAAACACCATATATTTT. The chain has TRBV2 and TRBJ1-3; 7 bases line up with TRBD1. The length of the CDR3 is 15 residues. Unmatched junction bases numbered 3, after V lost 2 bases and J lost 2 bases. Germline lookup yields CDR1 SNHLY and CDR2 FYNNEI.

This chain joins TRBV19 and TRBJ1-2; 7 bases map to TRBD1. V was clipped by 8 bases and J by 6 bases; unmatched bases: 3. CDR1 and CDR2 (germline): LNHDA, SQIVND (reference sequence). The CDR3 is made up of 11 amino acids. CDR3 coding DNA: TGTGCCAGTGAAGACAGGGATGGCTACACCTTC. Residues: CASEDRDGYTF.

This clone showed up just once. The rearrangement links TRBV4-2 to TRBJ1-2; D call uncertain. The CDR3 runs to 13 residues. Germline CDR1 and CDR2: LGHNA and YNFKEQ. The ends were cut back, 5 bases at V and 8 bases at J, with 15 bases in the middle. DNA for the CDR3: TGTGCCAGCAGCGACTTTCTTGGCGGGGGCTACACCTTC. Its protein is CASSDFLGGGYTF.

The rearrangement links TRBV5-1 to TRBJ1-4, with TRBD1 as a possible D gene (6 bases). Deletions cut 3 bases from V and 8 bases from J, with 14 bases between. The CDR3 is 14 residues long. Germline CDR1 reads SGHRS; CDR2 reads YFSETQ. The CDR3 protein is CASSSRPQGEKLFF. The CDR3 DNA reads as TGCGCCAGCAGCTCACGGCCCCAGGGGGAAAAACTGTTTTTT.

The CDR3 loop reads CASSLGWADNQPQHF. CDR3 nucleotides: TGTGCCAGCAGTTTAGGGTGGGCAGACAATCAGCCCCAGCATTTT. The rearrangement links TRBV27 to TRBJ1-5; D unclear. The CDR3 sequence is 15 residues long. Trimming stripped 2 bases from V and 3 bases from J, with 11 bases between. Per the germline V gene, CDR1 is MNHEY and CDR2 is SMNVEV (reference sequence).